Sequencing of this TCR beta chain was carried out in a study of cytomegalovirus exposure and HLA in healthy donors. The primer mix had 60 Vbeta and 13 Jbeta primers. Assay used: immunoSEQ multiplex PCR; TCRdb lists only in-frame clones, some missing. The sample comprises 100,000 to 150,000 clones, around 77% of which are singletons, and roughly 6% rests with the top ten. This clone was seen more than once but under ten times. From germline, CDR1 is SEHNR and CDR2 FQNEAQ (reference sequence). The CDR3 extends over 14 amino acids. Trimming took off 3 bases at V and 3 bases at J, with 12 bases between the two ends.

Sequenced material: PBMCs. The clonotype comes from a man aged 18 to 30 in good health and CMV-seropositive. The V gene is TRBV7-9, the J gene TRBJ2-7; possible D gene TRBD1, 6 bases. In DNA form, the CDR3 reads TGTGCCAGCAGCTTGGCAGGGGTCGGCTACGAGCAGTACTTC. Its translation: CASSLAGVGYEQYF.